This T cell receptor (beta chain) was captured by sequencing in a study of T cells in Graves' hyperthyroidism and ophthalmopathy. Amplification of TCR beta CDR3 regions was performed using RNA transcripts as template. HTBI primers drove first-round RT-PCR of the TCR CDR3. TCRdb ran MiXCR on the multiplex PCR reads and lists one entry per CDR3 protein. The table records about 400,000 distinct CDR3 sequences, about 15% of them present only once. This clonotype was counted a few times. J lost 0 bases, V lost 2 bases, and 7 bases had no gene match. The CDR3 consists of 17 residues. CDR1 KGHDR and CDR2 SFDVKD come from the germline V gene.

V usage is TRBV24-1 and J usage is TRBJ2-3; 7 nucleotides line up with TRBD1. The receptor's source is a woman aged 18-35 years with Graves' hyperthyroidism. Sequenced sample: blood. The CDR3 region is CATSDWGRGQSTDTQYF. CDR3 DNA sequence: TGTGCCACCAGTGATTGGGGAAGGGGACAGAGCACAGATACGCAGTATTTT.